Listed here is a single TCR beta chain. As yet, its antigen is unknown. This entry is derived from a study of CD8+CD57+ T cells in acquired aplastic anemia. Study-wide findings and caveats: Around 29 shared CD8+ CDR3s appeared highly expressed within patients' immunodominant clones. For CD8+ Simpson's diversity, patients and controls showed no significant difference.

CDR3 and TCR beta VDJ profiling relied on genomic DNA as the template. One entry per CDR3 protein results from TCRdb running MiXCR on the reads. The profile shows 150,000 to 200,000 distinct CDR3 sequences, 64% of them singletons. The CDR3 length is 14 residues. V was pared by 1 base and J by 4 bases, with 10 bases between. From germline, CDR1 is SEHNR and CDR2 FQNEAQ (reference sequence). This chain connects TRBV7-9 to TRBJ1-2; possibly TRBD1 for D (5 bases). What was sequenced was sorted CD4+, CD8+, or CD8+CD57+ T cells (not recorded which) from PBMCs. The clonotype comes from a human donor with severe aplastic anemia or a healthy control (not recorded which). CDR3 in DNA: TGTGCCAGCAGCTTAGGGGGGTTTACCTATGGCTACACCTTC. Its protein product is CASSLGGFTYGYTF. The full variable domain, completed using reference TRBV7-9 and TRBJ1-2, is DTGVSQNPRHKITKRGQNVTFRCDPISEHNRLYWYRQTLGQGPEFLTYFQNEAQLEKSRLLSDRFSAERPKGSFSTLEIQRTEQGDSAMYLCASSLGGFTYGYTFGSGTRLTVV.